The 10 T cell receptor beta chains below come from one sample, sequenced in a study of regulatory T cells in long-lasting Graves disease. Time point specified: newly diagnosed GD, antithyroid drugs for less than 3 months. The TCR library was made from RNA that had been extracted from PBMCs in TRIzol. Building of the TCR beta libraries involved iRepertoire HTBI primers and Arm-PCR of CDR3 regions. TCRdb fed the multiplex PCR reads into MiXCR, producing one record per CDR3 protein. The sample holds 400,000 to 500,000 distinct CDR3 sequences, 14% seen once. These sequences were also reported in another study, on T cells in Graves' hyperthyroidism and ophthalmopathy.

The specimen was peripheral blood mononuclear cells (PBMCs), collected at new diagnosis, from a patient treated with antithyroid drugs. These receptor sequences come from a woman between 45 and 60 years old with Graves disease.

This clonotype turned up a few times. This rearrangement joins TRBV5-4 to TRBJ2-1; 8 bases map to TRBD2. V dropped 3 bases and J dropped 0; count of bases not matched to a gene: 5. The CDR3 contains 16 residues. CDR1 and CDR2 from the germline V gene are SGHNT and YYREEE (reference sequence). Written as DNA, the CDR3 is TGTGCCAGCAGCTACGGACTAGCCCGCTCCTACAATGAGCAGTTCTTC. Amino acids: CASSYGLARSYNEQFF.

This clonotype was recorded a few times. The genes are TRBV2 and TRBJ2-1; 16 bases match TRBD2. From germline, CDR1 is SNHLY and CDR2 FYNNEI. With 11 bases clipped from V and 9 bases from J, the junction kept 16 bases outside the gene matches. This CDR3 comprises 17 residues. The CDR3 sequence is CAGNYPGLAGGPFEQFF. The CDR3, as DNA: TGTGCCGGAAACTACCCGGGACTAGCGGGAGGGCCTTTTGAGCAGTTCTTC.

With respect to this clonotype: A clone one base away is much larger, so this may be a read error. The chain has TRBV5-5 and TRBJ2-2; D not resolved. Trimming shortened V by 0 bases and J by 4 bases, and 7 bases separated the two germline ends. CDR3 length: 14 amino acids. Germline-derived CDR1 and CDR2 are SGHKS and YYEKEE (reference sequence). CDR3 loop: CASSLERVTGELFF. The CDR3 DNA follows: TGTGCCAGCAGCTTGGAAAGGGTCACCGGGGAGCTGTTTTTT.

This clonotype was counted many times. The chain has TRBV3-1 and TRBJ2-7; D is unresolved. Trimming removed 1 base at V and 3 bases at J, with 10 bases between. Germline CDR1 and CDR2: LGHDT and YNNKEL (reference sequence). This CDR3 region has 14 residues. The CDR3: CASSQVPHSYEQYF. The CDR3 DNA reads TGTGCCAGCAGCCAAGTCCCTCACAGCTACGAGCAGTACTTC.

This clonotype has ten or more counts. The chain joins TRBV9 to TRBJ2-2; D ambiguous. CDR1 and CDR2 from the germline V gene are SGDLS and YYNGEE. Trimming cost V 4 bases and J 4 bases, with 14 bases left between them. The CDR3 covers 15 residues. The CDR3 spells CASSPRVAGTGELFF. DNA for the CDR3: TGTGCCAGCAGCCCCCGGGTAGCCGGCACCGGGGAGCTGTTTTTT.

In this sample, this clonotype turned up many times. The gene calls are TRBV11-2 and TRBJ2-3, with 8 bases identical to TRBD1. This CDR3 has 15 residues. Germline assignment: CDR1 SGHAT and CDR2 FQNNGV. The V gene end was trimmed by 4 bases and the J gene end by 1 base; junction bases not matched to a gene: 4. The CDR3, as DNA: TGTGCCAGCAGCTGGCTGACAGGGGGCACAGATACGCAGTATTTT. Translating it yields CASSWLTGGTDTQYF.

This clonotype was picked up many times. CDR3 sequence: CASGPGAYEQYF. DNA of the CDR3: TGTGCCAGCGGGCCCGGGGCCTACGAGCAGTACTTC. This chain joins TRBV28 and TRBJ2-7; possibly TRBD2 for D (5 bases). The CDR3 length is 12 residues. Germline CDR1 reads MDHEN; CDR2 reads SYDVKM. V lost 8 bases and J 2 bases, leaving 10 bases between the germline ends.

This clonotype came up many times. The chain is built from TRBV28 and TRBJ1-1; D not resolved. This CDR3 contains 15 residues. Germline assignment: CDR1 MDHEN and CDR2 SYDVKM. The ends were cut back, 1 base at V and 0 bases at J, with 9 bases in the middle. The CDR3 DNA follows: TGTGCCAGCAGTTTATCAGCACCCATGAACACTGAAGCTTTCTTT. It yields the protein CASSLSAPMNTEAFF. Filled out from reference TRBV28 and TRBJ1-1, the complete variable domain reads DVKVTQSSRYLVKRTGEKVFLECVQDMDHENMFWYRQDPGLGLRLIYFSYDVKMKEKGDIPEGYSVSREKKERFSLILESASTNQTSMYLCASSLSAPMNTEAFFGQGTRLTVV.

This chain joins TRBV20-1 and TRBJ2-7; TRBD2 agrees at 8 bases. V shed 6 bases, J shed 2 bases, and the junction held 6 bases outside the gene matches. The V gene's germline CDR1 is DFQATT and CDR2 SNEGSKA (reference sequence). The CDR3 sequence is 13 residues long. CDR3 sequence reads: CSAPSGGAYEQYF. DNA of the CDR3: TGCAGTGCCCCGTCCGGGGGGGCCTACGAGCAGTACTTC.

This clonotype appeared many times. CDR3 protein: CASSLDVGAHEQYF. DNA for the CDR3: TGCGCCAGCAGCTTGGACGTGGGGGCCCACGAGCAGTACTTC. The V and J genes are TRBV5-1 and TRBJ2-7, with D possibly matching TRBD1 (6 bases). There are 14 residues in the CDR3. Germline V gene data show CDR1 as SGHRS and CDR2 as YFSETQ. V was clipped by 0 bases and J by 5 bases, with 12 bases between them.